This TCR beta chain was captured by sequencing in a study of T cells in Graves' hyperthyroidism and ophthalmopathy. The CDR3 length is 15 residues. The V end was cut by 5 bases, the J end by 0 bases, with 11 bases between. The germline gives CDR1 LNHDA, CDR2 SQIVND (reference sequence). Using RNA transcripts as the source, TCR beta CDR3 regions were amplified. Initially, a first-round RT-PCR of the TCR CDR3 employed the HTBI primer set. MiXCR, applied by TCRdb to the multiplex PCR reads, yields one record per CDR3 protein. Of 450,000 to 700,000 distinct CDR3 sequences listed, around 46% are singletons. This clonotype was recorded only once.

The sequence derives from an adult woman with Graves' disease, either hyperthyroidism or ophthalmopathy (not recorded which). The source material was peripheral blood or thyroid tissue (not recorded which). The V and J genes are TRBV19 and TRBJ1-5; unclear D gene. The CDR3 spells CASSPFLFSNQPQHF. For the CDR3, the DNA is TGTGCCAGTAGTCCCTTTCTGTTTAGCAATCAGCCCCAGCATTTT.